This TCR beta chain was recovered during a study of T cells in Graves' hyperthyroidism and ophthalmopathy. General study points: Ophthalmopathy and stable hyperthyroidism were separated by a 13 V-J model.

Regions amplified from RNA transcripts were the TCR beta CDR3 regions. Primed by the HTBI set, a first-round RT-PCR was run on the TCR CDR3. TCRdb recomputed calls from the multiplex PCR reads with MiXCR, one row per CDR3 protein. Found here are 200,000 to 300,000 distinct CDR3 sequences, 16% of them singletons; the top ten hold around 28%. This clonotype has at least ten counts. Its target is not known. CDR3 size: 14 residues. V gave up 5 bases and J gave up 4 bases; unmatched junction bases: 5. CDR1 and CDR2 (germline): LNHDA, SQIVND (reference sequence). The chain employs TRBV19 and TRBJ1-2; TRBD1 matches at 9 bases. Specimen: blood. The TCR comes from a woman under 30 with Graves' ophthalmopathy. CDR3 in DNA: TGTGCCAGTAGTCCGGCGGGACAGGGCTATGGCTACACCTTC. Amino acid sequence: CASSPAGQGYGYTF.